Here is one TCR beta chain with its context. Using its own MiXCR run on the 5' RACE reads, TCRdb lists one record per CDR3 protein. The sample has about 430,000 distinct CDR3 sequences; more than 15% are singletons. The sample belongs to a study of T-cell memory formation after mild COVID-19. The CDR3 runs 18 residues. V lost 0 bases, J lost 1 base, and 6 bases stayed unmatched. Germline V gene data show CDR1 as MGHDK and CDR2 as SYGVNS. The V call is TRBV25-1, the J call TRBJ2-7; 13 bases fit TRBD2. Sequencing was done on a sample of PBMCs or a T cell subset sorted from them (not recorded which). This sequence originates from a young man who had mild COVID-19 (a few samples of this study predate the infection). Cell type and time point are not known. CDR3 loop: CASSEYMTSGGLSYEQYV. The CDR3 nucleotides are TGTGCCAGCAGTGAATATATGACTAGCGGGGGGCTGTCCTACGAGCAGTACGTC.